This is a list of T cell receptor beta chains from one sample in a study of CXCR3-negative and CXCR3-positive naive CD8 T cells. No DNA is given; TCRdb re-called the 5' RACE reads and lists each CDR3 protein once. The data show about 40,000 distinct CDR3 sequences, and the top ten clones hold approximately 7.7%. The specimen was memory CD8+ T cells from blood. These receptors were taken from a human donor in good health. Some clones in this sample may be carry-over from other donors' samples. Both conserved end residues are part of each CDR3.

TRBV11-3	TRBJ2-1	CASSPLFNEQFF
TRBV9	TRBJ2-3	CASSPPVVADTQYF
TRBV7-3	TRBJ2-1	CASSVAGGPYNEQFF
TRBV5-5	TRBJ2-5	CASSLAGGAGETQYF
TRBV7-9	TRBJ2-7	CASSSLAGEASGSYEQYF
TRBV7-9	TRBJ1-1	CASSLAGAGGRNTEAFF
TRBV15	TRBJ2-7	CATSVGTATYEQYF
TRBV20-1	TRBJ2-1	CSASLADSSYNEQFF
TRBV9	TRBJ2-7	CASSVSGQGNYEQYF
TRBV29-1	TRBJ2-2	CSAHRESGELFF
TRBV12-3/TRBV12-4	TRBJ1-1	CASSLGETEAFF
TRBV29-1	TRBJ2-7	CSAGTKSSYEQYF
TRBV29-1	TRBJ2-5	CSVETGSVETQYF
TRBV15	TRBJ2-7	CATSRPRTGDPTSGGAGYEQYF
TRBV7-2	TRBJ2-5	CASTLSSPGETQYF
TRBV6-5	TRBJ2-1	CASSYIGGEQFF
TRBV9	TRBJ2-5	CASSVAGVEETQYF
TRBV4-3	TRBJ1-1	CASSQDGGGLAFF
TRBV11-2	TRBJ1-6	CASSYGTEYSPLHF
TRBV29-1	TRBJ2-5	CSAIDRGLAGVETQYF
TRBV7-2	TRBJ2-3	CASSLVAAFMGDTQYF
TRBV25-1	TRBJ1-1	CASSEQGDTEAFF
TRBV28	TRBJ2-3	CASSWDRSTDTQYF
TRBV27	TRBJ2-7	CASSIKGEQYF
TRBV23-1	TRBJ1-5	CASSHPLTGANQPQHF
TRBV7-9	TRBJ2-7	CASSSPPDLSYEQYF
TRBV7-2	TRBJ2-7	CASSSTGTAAYEQYF
TRBV7-9	TRBJ2-4	CASSPDRVRIQYF
TRBV3-1	TRBJ2-3	CASSRPSRGPATDTQYF
TRBV20-1	TRBJ2-7	CSAVGTSYEQYF